The 32 T cell receptor beta chains below come from one sample, sequenced in a study of T cell responses to AZD1222 COVID-19 vaccine. TCRdb's copy holds only in-frame clones and misses some; the assay was immunoSEQ multiplex PCR. This table has about 110,000 clones, around 84% appearing once. This specimen consisted of peripheral blood, obtained on day 0 of AZD1222 vaccination. The receptors here all came from an adult in good health.

This chain links TRBV14 with TRBJ1-4; D uncertain. This CDR3 is built from 15 residues. In germline, CDR1 is SGHDN, CDR2 FVKESK. V was trimmed by 4 bases and J by 5 bases, leaving 14 bases between them. The CDR3 region is CASSLHLSGNEKLFF. The CDR3 bases are TGTGCCAGCAGCCTACACCTCAGTGGGAATGAAAAACTGTTTTTT.

This chain joins TRBV6-2 or TRBV6-3 and TRBJ2-5, with 8 bases that match TRBD2. From germline, CDR1 is MNHEY and CDR2 SVGEGT. J was trimmed by 4 bases and V by 5 bases; bases with no gene match: 3. The CDR3 runs 13 residues. CDR3 sequence: CASSRTSRETQYF. CDR3 in DNA: TGTGCCAGCAGTCGGACTAGCAGAGAGACCCAGTACTTC.

The chain recombines TRBV12-3 or TRBV12-4 with TRBJ1-2; no firm D call. V was shortened by 8 bases and J by 8 bases, with 12 bases between the two germline ends. The CDR3 contains 11 residues. For the CDR3, the DNA is TGTGCCAGCGGCCCTGGAGAGGGCTACACCTTC. Its protein is CASGPGEGYTF.

The CDR3 loop is CASKRAWIGREPQHF. The CDR3 nucleotides are TGTGCCAGCAAGCGGGCATGGATAGGGCGGGAGCCCCAGCATTTT. This chain uses TRBV2 with TRBJ1-5; no reliable D call. The V end was cut by 7 bases, the J end by 8 bases, with 21 bases between. Germline V gene data show CDR1 as SNHLY and CDR2 as FYNNEI. The CDR3 spans 15 residues.

The CDR3 loop is CASSSPRSADTQYF. CDR3 DNA sequence: TGTGCCAGCAGCTCGCCGAGAAGTGCCGATACGCAGTATTTT. The gene calls are TRBV11-3 and TRBJ2-3; the D is unclear. Germline V gene data show CDR1 as SGHNT and CDR2 as YENEEA. The V and J ends lost 4 bases and 6 bases respectively, with 14 bases between them. There are 14 residues in the CDR3.

The chain joins TRBV5-1 to TRBJ1-2; D unresolved. With 0 bases removed from V and 8 bases from J, the gap between germline ends came to 14 bases. CDR3 length equals 14 residues. Per the germline V gene, CDR1 is SGHRS and CDR2 is YFSETQ. The DNA of the CDR3 is TGCGCCAGCAGCTTGGATCTGGGGAGCAAGGGCTACACCTTC. The encoded protein is CASSLDLGSKGYTF.

The chain carries TRBV5-1 and TRBJ2-5; D unclear. Germline-derived CDR1 and CDR2 are SGHRS and YFSETQ. V was cut by 5 bases and J by 2 bases, with 7 bases left in between. There are 12 residues in the CDR3. The CDR3: CASRANQETQYF. The CDR3 DNA follows: TGCGCCAGCAGGGCAAATCAAGAGACCCAGTACTTC.

CDR3 sequence reads: CASSLTDTQYF. As DNA, the CDR3 is TGTGCCAGCAGCCTAACAGATACGCAGTATTTT. V is TRBV7-2 and J is TRBJ2-3; no clear D gene. The CDR3 has 11 amino acids. Germline lookup yields CDR1 SGHTA and CDR2 FQGNSA. Trimming removed 5 bases from V and 3 bases from J, with 3 bases in between.

This clone was found once. The genes are TRBV7-2 and TRBJ2-7; no firm D call. V lost 1 base, J lost 2 bases, and 6 bases lay in between. This CDR3 comprises 13 residues. From germline, CDR1 is SGHTA and CDR2 FQGNSA. CDR3 sequence (DNA): TGTGCCAGCAGCTTAGGCCGTACCTACGAGCAGTACTTC. Translating it yields CASSLGRTYEQYF.

The chain recombines TRBV7-2 with TRBJ1-6; D possibly corresponds to TRBD1 (6 bases). The length of the CDR3 is 16 residues. Germline V lookup: CDR1 SGHTA, CDR2 FQGNSA. V was cut by 1 base and J by 10 bases, with 17 bases left in between. The DNA for the CDR3 is TGTGCCAGCAGCTTAGGCGGGGGCCCTGGTGAATCACCCCTCCACTTT. Its translation is CASSLGGGPGESPLHF.

The chain combines TRBV5-1 with TRBJ2-7, with TRBD2 matching 8 bases. The CDR3 covers 17 residues. Trimming removed 4 bases from V and 2 bases from J; junction bases left unmatched: 14. The V gene's germline CDR1 is SGHRS and CDR2 YFSETQ. The CDR3 DNA reads as TGCGCCAGCAGCCTGTGGACTAGCCGGGACCTAACCTACGAGCAGTACTTC. Encoded protein: CASSLWTSRDLTYEQYF. Full variable domain (rest looked up from reference TRBV5-1 and TRBJ2-7): KAGVTQTPRYLIKTRGQQVTLSCSPISGHRSVSWYQQTPGQGLQFLFEYFSETQRNKGNFPGRFSGRQFSNSRSEMNVSTLELGDSALYLCASSLWTSRDLTYEQYFGPGTRLTVT.

The gene calls are TRBV18 and TRBJ1-1; no definite D call. Germline V gene data show CDR1 as KGHSH and CDR2 as LQKENI. V lost 2 bases to trimming and J lost 0 bases, with 7 bases between them. The CDR3 is made up of 14 amino acids. The CDR3 sequence is CASSPTDMNTEAFF. The CDR3 DNA follows: TGTGCCAGCTCACCAACAGATATGAACACTGAAGCTTTCTTT.

The chain combines TRBV10-3 with TRBJ1-5; D is unclear. Trimming removed 4 bases from V and 5 bases from J, with 9 bases in between. The CDR3 is made up of 13 amino acids. Germline V gene lookup returns CDR1 ENHRY and CDR2 SYGVKD. Written as DNA, the CDR3 is TGTGCCATCAGTGCGGCGCCCGATCAGCCCCAGCATTTT. Amino acid sequence: CAISAAPDQPQHF.

The chain combines TRBV10-3 with TRBJ1-5; D is unclear. The V end was cut by 10 bases, the J end by 7 bases, with 17 bases between. The germline V gene has CDR1 ENHRY and CDR2 SYGVKD. The CDR3 contains 13 residues. The CDR3 loop is CATTKDVGQPQHF. The CDR3 bases are TGTGCCACCACTAAGGACGTGGGGCAGCCCCAGCATTTT.

The sample holds one count of this clone. The rearrangement links TRBV6-5 to TRBJ2-7; perhaps TRBD2 as D (5 bases). V was cut by 6 bases and J by 7 bases, with 16 bases left in between. The CDR3 runs 13 residues. Germline V gene data show CDR1 as MNHEY and CDR2 as SVGAGI. This CDR3 reads CASSRGPLGEQYF. In DNA form, the CDR3 reads TGTGCCAGCAGCCGAGGGCCTCTCGGGGAGCAGTACTTC.

V gene TRBV6-5 combines with J gene TRBJ2-7, with D perhaps TRBD1 or TRBD2 (5 bases each). V lost 3 bases to trimming and J lost 0 bases, with 12 bases between them. Germline V gene data show CDR1 as MNHEY and CDR2 as SVGAGI. The CDR3 consists of 15 residues. The CDR3 DNA follows: TGTGCCAGCAGTTATGGGGGAACCAGCTCCTACGAGCAGTACTTC. It codes for CASSYGGTSSYEQYF.

This sequence joins TRBV29-1 and TRBJ2-1; TRBD2 agrees at 7 bases. The ends lost 4 bases at V and 4 bases at J; junction bases unmatched: 4. Germline V lookup: CDR1 SQVTM, CDR2 ANQGSEA. This CDR3 has 13 amino acids. For the CDR3, the DNA is TGCAGCGTTGTAATCGGGGGGTACAATGAGCAGTTCTTC. This translates into CSVVIGGYNEQFF.

The V and J genes are TRBV1 and TRBJ2-6. TRBV1 is labeled a pseudogene. CDR3 length equals 15 residues. CDR3 amino acids: CTSSQGPGGANVLTF. CDR3 sequence (DNA): TGCACCAGCAGCCAAGGACCCGGCGGGGCCAACGTCCTGACTTTC.

A single count supports this clone. V usage is TRBV4-2 and J usage is TRBJ1-4, with a possible D match to TRBD1 (5 bases). V lost 0 bases, J lost 8 bases, and 22 bases lay in between. Germline CDR1 is LGHNA and CDR2 is YNFKEQ. There are 18 residues in the CDR3. The CDR3 coding sequence is TGTGCCAGCAGCCAAGATATCGGCGGGGGGAAGGGCGGGGAAAAACTGTTTTTT. This codes for CASSQDIGGGKGGEKLFF.

The chain has TRBV10-1 and TRBJ1-1, with TRBD1 as a possible D gene (5 bases). Germline-derived CDR1 and CDR2 are WNHNN and SYGVQD (reference sequence). The length of the CDR3 is 13 residues. V dropped 7 bases and J dropped 4 bases, with 13 bases sitting between them. Here the CDR3 DNA reads TGCGCCAGCACTAGGGGTAGGAGCACTGAAGCTTTCTTT. It yields the protein CASTRGRSTEAFF.

The chain employs TRBV6-5 and TRBJ1-3, with 10 bases matching TRBD1. This CDR3 has 14 amino acids. V lost 6 bases, J lost 4 bases, and 3 bases stayed unmatched. Germline-derived CDR1 and CDR2 are MNHEY and SVGAGI. The CDR3 nucleotides read TGTGCCAGCAGCGGACAGGGGGTGGGAAACACCATATATTTT. Translated: CASSGQGVGNTIYF.

The genes are TRBV7-8 and TRBJ2-2; unclear D gene. There are 14 residues in the CDR3. With 1 base removed from V and 2 bases from J, the gap between germline ends came to 5 bases. The germline V gene has CDR1 SGHVS and CDR2 FQNEAQ. The CDR3 loop is CASSLDTNTGELFF. CDR3 nucleotide sequence: TGTGCCAGCAGCTTAGACACAAACACCGGGGAGCTGTTTTTT.

The rearrangement joins TRBV12-3 or TRBV12-4 to TRBJ2-7; D not resolved. V lost 3 bases to trimming and J lost 3 bases, with 6 bases between them. The CDR3 totals 12 residues. The CDR3 region is CASSFLGYEQYF. CDR3 DNA: TGTGCCAGCAGTTTTTTGGGCTACGAGCAGTACTTC.

The chain employs TRBV24-1 and TRBJ1-5; the D gene is possibly TRBD1 (5 bases). The CDR3 contains 13 residues. The germline V and J ends were trimmed by 7 bases and 6 bases, with 12 bases remaining between them. Looked up from germline, CDR1 is KGHDR and CDR2 is SFDVKD. CDR3 in amino acids: CATSGQGLQPQHF. For the CDR3, the DNA is TGTGCCACCAGCGGGCAGGGACTTCAGCCCCAGCATTTT.

The chain has TRBV5-8 and TRBJ2-5; maybe TRBD2 (6 bases). Germline V gives CDR1 SGHTS, CDR2 YDEGEE. With 2 bases removed from V and 5 bases from J, the gap between germline ends came to 10 bases. The CDR3 covers 13 residues. The CDR3 spells CASSFAGTETQYF. DNA of the CDR3: TGTGCCAGCAGCTTTGCGGGAACGGAGACCCAGTACTTC.

In this sample, this clone turned up once. J is TRBJ1-5 and V is TRBV9; D unclear. Germline V lookup: CDR1 SGDLS, CDR2 YYNGEE. The CDR3 is 13 residues long. V was clipped by 0 bases and J by 3 bases, with 4 bases between them. CDR3 residues: CASSVDFNQPQHF. The CDR3 bases are TGTGCCAGCAGCGTAGATTTCAATCAGCCCCAGCATTTT.

CDR3 coding DNA: TGCAGCGTTGAAGAACCCACTGGGGGGCTCACTGAAGCTTTCTTT. Its protein product is CSVEEPTGGLTEAFF. The genes are TRBV29-1 and TRBJ1-1; possibly TRBD1 for D (6 bases). The germline CDR1 and CDR2 sequences are SQVTM and ANQGSEA. CDR3 size: 15 residues. The V gene lost 0 bases and the J gene lost 4 bases, with 15 bases spanning the gap.

This chain connects TRBV30 to TRBJ1-3; 7 nucleotides match TRBD1. The V and J ends lost 0 bases and 3 bases, in that order; junction bases with no gene match: 5. This CDR3 contains 15 residues. The V gene's germline CDR1 is GTSNPN and CDR2 SVGIG (reference sequence). The CDR3 DNA follows: TGTGCCTGGAGTGTTTCAGGGGGAGGTGGAAACACCATATATTTT. Its protein is CAWSVSGGGGNTIYF.

The chain links TRBV9 to TRBJ2-2; D is unresolved. Per germline, CDR1 SGDLS and CDR2 YYNGEE. V was trimmed by 0 bases and J by 0 bases, leaving 6 bases between them. CDR3 length equals 15 residues. CDR3: CASSVAASNTGELFF. CDR3 coding DNA: TGTGCCAGCAGCGTAGCGGCCTCGAACACCGGGGAGCTGTTTTTT.

V gene TRBV7-8 combines with J gene TRBJ1-1; unclear D gene. V was pared by 5 bases and J by 8 bases, with 12 bases between. CDR3 length equals 12 residues. The germline V gene encodes CDR1 SGHVS and CDR2 FQNEAQ. The CDR3 nucleotides are TGTGCCAGCAGCCGGTACGCGGAAGAAGCTTTCTTT. Protein product: CASSRYAEEAFF.

The J gene is TRBJ1-2, the V gene TRBV2; TRBD1 matches at 9 bases. There are 15 residues in the CDR3. The trim removed 4 bases at V and 6 bases at J, leaving 9 bases unmatched. CDR1 and CDR2 (germline): SNHLY, FYNNEI. CDR3 loop: CASSGVGQGFDGYTF. CDR3 DNA: TGTGCCAGCAGTGGGGTTGGACAGGGGTTCGATGGCTACACCTTC.

The gene calls are TRBV19 and TRBJ2-3; the D is unclear. V dropped 8 bases and J dropped 6 bases, with 6 bases sitting between them. CDR3 size: 10 residues. CDR1 is LNHDA, CDR2 SQIVND, per germline (reference sequence). CDR3 region: CASGLDTQYF. The DNA for the CDR3 is TGTGCCAGTGGGCTGGATACGCAGTATTTT.